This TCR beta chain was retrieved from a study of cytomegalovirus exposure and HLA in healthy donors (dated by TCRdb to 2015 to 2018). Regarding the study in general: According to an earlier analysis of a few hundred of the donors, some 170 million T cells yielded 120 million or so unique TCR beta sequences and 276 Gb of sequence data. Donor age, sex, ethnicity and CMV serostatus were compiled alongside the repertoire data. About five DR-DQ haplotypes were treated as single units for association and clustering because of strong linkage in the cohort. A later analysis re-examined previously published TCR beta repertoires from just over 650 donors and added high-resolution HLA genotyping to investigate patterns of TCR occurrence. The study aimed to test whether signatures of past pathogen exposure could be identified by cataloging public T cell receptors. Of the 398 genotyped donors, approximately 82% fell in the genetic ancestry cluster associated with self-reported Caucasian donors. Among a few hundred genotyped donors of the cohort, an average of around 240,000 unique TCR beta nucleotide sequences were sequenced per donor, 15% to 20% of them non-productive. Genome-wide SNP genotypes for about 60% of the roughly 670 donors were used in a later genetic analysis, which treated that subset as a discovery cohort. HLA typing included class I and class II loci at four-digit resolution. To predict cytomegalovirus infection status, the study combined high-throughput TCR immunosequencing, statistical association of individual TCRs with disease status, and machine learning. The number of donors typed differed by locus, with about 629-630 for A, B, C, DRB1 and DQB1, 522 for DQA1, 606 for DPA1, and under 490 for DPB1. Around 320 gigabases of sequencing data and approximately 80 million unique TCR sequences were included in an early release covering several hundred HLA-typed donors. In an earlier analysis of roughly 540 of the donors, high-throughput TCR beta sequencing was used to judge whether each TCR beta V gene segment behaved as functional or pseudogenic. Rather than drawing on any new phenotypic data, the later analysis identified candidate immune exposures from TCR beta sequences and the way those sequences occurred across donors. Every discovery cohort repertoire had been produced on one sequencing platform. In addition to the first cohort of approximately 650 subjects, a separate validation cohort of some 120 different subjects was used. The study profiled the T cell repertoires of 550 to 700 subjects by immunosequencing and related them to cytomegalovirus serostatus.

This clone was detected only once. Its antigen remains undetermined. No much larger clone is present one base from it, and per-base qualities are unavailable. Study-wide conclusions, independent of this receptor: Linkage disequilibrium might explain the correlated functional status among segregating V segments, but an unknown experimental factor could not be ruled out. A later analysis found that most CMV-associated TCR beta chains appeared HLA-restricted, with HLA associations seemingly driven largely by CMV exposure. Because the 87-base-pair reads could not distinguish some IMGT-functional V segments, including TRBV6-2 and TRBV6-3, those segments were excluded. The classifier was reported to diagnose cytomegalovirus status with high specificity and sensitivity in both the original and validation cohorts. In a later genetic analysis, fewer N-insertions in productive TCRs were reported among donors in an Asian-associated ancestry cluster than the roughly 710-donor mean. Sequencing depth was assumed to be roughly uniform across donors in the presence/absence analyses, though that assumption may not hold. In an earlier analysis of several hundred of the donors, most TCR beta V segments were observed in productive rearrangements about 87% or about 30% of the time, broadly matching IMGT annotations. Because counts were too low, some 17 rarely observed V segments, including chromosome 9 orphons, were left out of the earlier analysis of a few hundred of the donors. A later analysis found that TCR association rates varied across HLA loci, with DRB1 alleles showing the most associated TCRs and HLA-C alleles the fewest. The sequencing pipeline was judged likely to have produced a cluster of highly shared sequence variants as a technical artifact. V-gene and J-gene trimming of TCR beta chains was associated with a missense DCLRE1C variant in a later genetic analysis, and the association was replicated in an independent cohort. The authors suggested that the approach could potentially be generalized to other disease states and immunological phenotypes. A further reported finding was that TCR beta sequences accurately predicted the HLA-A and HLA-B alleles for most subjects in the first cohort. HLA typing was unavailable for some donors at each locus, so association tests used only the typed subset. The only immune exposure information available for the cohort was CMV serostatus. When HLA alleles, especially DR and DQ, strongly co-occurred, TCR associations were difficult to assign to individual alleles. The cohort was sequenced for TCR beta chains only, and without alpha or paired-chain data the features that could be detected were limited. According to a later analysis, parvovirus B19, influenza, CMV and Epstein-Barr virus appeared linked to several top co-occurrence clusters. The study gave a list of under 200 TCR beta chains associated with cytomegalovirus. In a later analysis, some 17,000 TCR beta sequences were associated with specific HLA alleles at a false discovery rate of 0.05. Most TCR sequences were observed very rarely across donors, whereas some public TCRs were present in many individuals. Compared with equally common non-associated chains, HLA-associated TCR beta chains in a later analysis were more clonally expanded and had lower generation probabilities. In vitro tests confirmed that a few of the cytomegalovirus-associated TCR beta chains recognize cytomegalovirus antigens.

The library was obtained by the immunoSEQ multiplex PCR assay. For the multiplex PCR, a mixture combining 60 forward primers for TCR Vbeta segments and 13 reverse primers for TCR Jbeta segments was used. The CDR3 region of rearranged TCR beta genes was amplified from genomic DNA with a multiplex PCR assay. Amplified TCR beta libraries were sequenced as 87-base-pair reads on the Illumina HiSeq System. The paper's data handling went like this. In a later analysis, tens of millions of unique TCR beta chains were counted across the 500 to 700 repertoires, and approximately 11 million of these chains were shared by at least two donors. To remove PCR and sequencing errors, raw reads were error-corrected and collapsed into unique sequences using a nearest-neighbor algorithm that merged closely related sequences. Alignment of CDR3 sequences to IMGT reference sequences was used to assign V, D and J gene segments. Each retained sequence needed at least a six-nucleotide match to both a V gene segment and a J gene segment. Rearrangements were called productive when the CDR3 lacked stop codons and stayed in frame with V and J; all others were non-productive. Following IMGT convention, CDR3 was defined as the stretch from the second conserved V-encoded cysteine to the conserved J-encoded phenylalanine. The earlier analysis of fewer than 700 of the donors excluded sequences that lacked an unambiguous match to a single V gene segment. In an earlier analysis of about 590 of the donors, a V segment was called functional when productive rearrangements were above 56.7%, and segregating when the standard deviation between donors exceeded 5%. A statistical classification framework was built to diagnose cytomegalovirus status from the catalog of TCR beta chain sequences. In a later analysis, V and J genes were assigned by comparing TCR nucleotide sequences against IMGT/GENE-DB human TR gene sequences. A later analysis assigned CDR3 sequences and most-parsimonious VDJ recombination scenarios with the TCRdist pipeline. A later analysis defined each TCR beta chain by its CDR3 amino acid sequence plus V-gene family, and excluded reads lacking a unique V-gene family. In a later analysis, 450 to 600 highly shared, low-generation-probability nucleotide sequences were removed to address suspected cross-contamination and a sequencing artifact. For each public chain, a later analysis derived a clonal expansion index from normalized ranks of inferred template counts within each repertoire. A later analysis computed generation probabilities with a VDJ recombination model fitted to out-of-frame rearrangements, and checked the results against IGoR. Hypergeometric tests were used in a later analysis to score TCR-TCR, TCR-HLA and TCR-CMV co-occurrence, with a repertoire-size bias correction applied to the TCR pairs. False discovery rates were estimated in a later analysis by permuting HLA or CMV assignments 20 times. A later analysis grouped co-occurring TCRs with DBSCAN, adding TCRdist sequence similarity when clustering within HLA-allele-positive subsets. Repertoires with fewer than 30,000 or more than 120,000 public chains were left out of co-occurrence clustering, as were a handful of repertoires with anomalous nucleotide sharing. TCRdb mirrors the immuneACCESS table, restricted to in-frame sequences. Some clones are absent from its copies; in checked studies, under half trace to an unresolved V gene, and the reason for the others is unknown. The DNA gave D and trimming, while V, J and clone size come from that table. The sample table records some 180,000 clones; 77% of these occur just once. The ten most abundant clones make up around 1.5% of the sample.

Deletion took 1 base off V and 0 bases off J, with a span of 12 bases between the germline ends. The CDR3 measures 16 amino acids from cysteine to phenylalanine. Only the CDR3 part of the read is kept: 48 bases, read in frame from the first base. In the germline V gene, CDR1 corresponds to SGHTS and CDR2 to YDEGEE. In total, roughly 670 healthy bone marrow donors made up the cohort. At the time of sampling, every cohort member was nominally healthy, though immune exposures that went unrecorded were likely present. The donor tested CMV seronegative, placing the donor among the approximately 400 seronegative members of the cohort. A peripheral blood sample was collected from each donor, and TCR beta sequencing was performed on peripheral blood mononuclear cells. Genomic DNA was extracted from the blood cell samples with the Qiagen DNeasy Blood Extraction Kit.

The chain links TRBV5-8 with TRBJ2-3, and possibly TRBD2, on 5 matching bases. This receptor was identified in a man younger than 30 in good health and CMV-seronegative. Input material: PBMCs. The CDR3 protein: CASSLRAGVSTDTQYF. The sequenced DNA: TGTGCCAGCAGCTTGAGGGCGGGTGTGAGCACAGATACGCAGTATTTT.